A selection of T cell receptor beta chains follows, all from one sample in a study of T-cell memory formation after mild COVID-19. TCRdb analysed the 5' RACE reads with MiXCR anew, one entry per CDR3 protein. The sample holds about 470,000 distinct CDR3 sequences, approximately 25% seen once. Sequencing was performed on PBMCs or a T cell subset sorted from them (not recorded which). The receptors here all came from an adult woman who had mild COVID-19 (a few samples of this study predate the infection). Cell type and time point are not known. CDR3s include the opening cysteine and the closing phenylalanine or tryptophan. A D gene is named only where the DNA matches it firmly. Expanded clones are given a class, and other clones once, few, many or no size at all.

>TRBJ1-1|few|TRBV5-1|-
TGCGCCAGCAACGTAATATCTGGTAACACTGAAGCTTTCTTT
CASNVISGNTEAFF
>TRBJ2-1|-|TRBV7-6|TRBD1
TGTGCCAGCAGACAGGGTGGGACAGGGGGCGCTTATGGGCAGTTCTTC
CASRQGGTGGAYGQFF
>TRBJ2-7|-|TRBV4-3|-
TGCGCCAGCAGCCAAGATCTTGATAGCCCCAGGAGCTCCTACGAGCAGTACTTC
CASSQDLDSPRSSYEQYF
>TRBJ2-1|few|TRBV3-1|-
TGTGCCAGCAGCCAACTGAATGAGCAGTTCTTC
CASSQLNEQFF
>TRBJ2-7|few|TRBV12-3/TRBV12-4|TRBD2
TGTGCCAGCCGACTAGCGGGAGCACTGGGGGAGCAGTACTTC
CASRLAGALGEQYF
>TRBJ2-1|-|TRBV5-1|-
TGCGCCAGCAGCTTGGCCTTCTATCCAAGGGATGGTGAGCAGTTCTTC
CASSLAFYPRDGEQFF
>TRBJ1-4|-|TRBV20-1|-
TGCAGTGCTGGGGTGTTGGACACCTGGTTGATTGATGAAAAACTGTTTTTT
CSAGVLDTWLIDEKLFF
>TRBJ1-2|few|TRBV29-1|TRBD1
TGCAGCGTACTACCGGGACAGGGGTACTATGGCTACACCTTC
CSVLPGQGYYGYTF
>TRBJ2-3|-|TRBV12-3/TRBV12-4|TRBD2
TGTGCCAGCAGCGGCTGGGGACTAGCGGGGGTGGCGGGCACAGATACGCAGTATTTT
CASSGWGLAGVAGTDTQYF
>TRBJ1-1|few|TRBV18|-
TGTGCCAGCTCTAGGGATAAGGGGAACACTGAAGCTTTCTTT
CASSRDKGNTEAFF
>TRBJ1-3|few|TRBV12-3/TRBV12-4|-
TGTGCCAGCAGTTTAGGTGGAATCAAGGGGGGACATAGTTCTGGAAACACCATATATTTT
CASSLGGIKGGHSSGNTIYF
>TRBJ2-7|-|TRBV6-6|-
TGTGCCAGCAGGGGTAACAGGGACTCCTACGAGCAGTACTTC
CASRGNRDSYEQYF
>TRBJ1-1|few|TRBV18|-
TGTGCCAGCTCATACGAGAACACTGAAGCTTTCTTT
CASSYENTEAFF
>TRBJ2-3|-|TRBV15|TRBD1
TGTGCCACCAGCAGCAGACAGGGCCGTGGGACAGATACGCAGTATTTT
CATSSRQGRGTDTQYF
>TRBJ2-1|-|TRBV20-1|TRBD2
TGCAGTGCTAGAGATAGCGGGAGGGTCGTGAGTGAGCAGTTCTTC
CSARDSGRVVSEQFF
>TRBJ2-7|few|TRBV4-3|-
TGCGCCAGCAGCCCGTTCTTGGGGTACGAGCAGTACTTC
CASSPFLGYEQYF
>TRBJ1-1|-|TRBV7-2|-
TGTGCCAGCAGCCGCCCCCCAGGGTTGAACACTGAAGCTTTCTTT
CASSRPPGLNTEAFF
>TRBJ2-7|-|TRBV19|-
TGTGCCAGTAGTATCGGGTTAACAGGAGAAAGATACGAGCAGTACTTC
CASSIGLTGERYEQYF
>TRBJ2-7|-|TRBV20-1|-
TGCAGTGCTAGAGATCCGCACGGGACTTTAAGCTCCTACGAGCAGTACTTC
CSARDPHGTLSSYEQYF
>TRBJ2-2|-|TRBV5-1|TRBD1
TGCGCCAGCAGACAGACAGGGGCGAACACCGGGGAGCTGTTTTTT
CASRQTGANTGELFF
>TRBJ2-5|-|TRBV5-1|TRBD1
TGCGCCAGCAGCTTAACATCCGGGACAGGACAAGAGACCCAGTACTTC
CASSLTSGTGQETQYF
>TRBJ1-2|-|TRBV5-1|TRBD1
TGCGCCAGCAGCTTGGCTGGACAGGGAGCCTATGGCTACACCTTC
CASSLAGQGAYGYTF
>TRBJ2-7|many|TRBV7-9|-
TGTGCCAGCAGCTTATCGCGGGACTACGAGCAGTACTTC
CASSLSRDYEQYF
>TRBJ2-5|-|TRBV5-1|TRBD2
TGCGCCAGCAGCTTCCGGGAGGGGGTCAAAGAGACCCAGTACTTC
CASSFREGVKETQYF
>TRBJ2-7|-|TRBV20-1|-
TGCAGTGCTCCGACAGCCACCTACGAGCAGTACTTC
CSAPTATYEQYF
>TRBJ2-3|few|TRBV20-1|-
TGCAGTGCCACGGGGCAGGGAATCACAGATACGCAGTATTTT
CSATGQGITDTQYF
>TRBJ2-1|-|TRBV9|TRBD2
TGTGCCAGCAGCGTAGGGGTATGGGCGGGAGAAGGCAATGAGCAGTTCTTC
CASSVGVWAGEGNEQFF
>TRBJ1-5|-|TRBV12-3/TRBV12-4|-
TGTGCCAGCAGTACCCTACGGGGCCCCAATCAGCCCCAGCATTTT
CASSTLRGPNQPQHF
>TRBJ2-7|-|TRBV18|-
TGTGCCAGCTCACACTTTGAAGGAGCCTACGAGCAGTACTTC
CASSHFEGAYEQYF
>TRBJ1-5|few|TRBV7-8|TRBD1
TGTGCCAGCAGCCGGGTACAGGGGGTCGATCAGCCCCAGCATTTT
CASSRVQGVDQPQHF
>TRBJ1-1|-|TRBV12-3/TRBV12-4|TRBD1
TGTGCCAGCAGCCGATCAGGGGGCATCACTGAAGCTTTCTTT
CASSRSGGITEAFF
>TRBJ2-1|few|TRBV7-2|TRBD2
TGTGCCAGCAGCCCAATTATAGCGGGAGGGCCAAAGAAACAGTTCTTC
CASSPIIAGGPKKQFF
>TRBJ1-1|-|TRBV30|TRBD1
TGTGCCTGGAGTCAGGGGGCAGGAGCTTTCTTT
CAWSQGAGAFF
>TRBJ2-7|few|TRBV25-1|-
TGTGCCAGCAGTGTAACTACAGGGAAGGCCCTATACGAGCAGTACTTC
CASSVTTGKALYEQYF
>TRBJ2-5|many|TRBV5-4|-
TGTGCCAGCAGCTTGGCCGGAGGCAGCCAAGAGACCCAGTACTTC
CASSLAGGSQETQYF
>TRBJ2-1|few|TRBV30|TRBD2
TGTGCCTGGTTCACTCGGACTAGCGGGAGCAATGAGCAGTTCTTC
CAWFTRTSGSNEQFF
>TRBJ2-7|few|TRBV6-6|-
TGTGCCAGCAGTTCCTTAAACTACGAGCAGTACTTC
CASSSLNYEQYF
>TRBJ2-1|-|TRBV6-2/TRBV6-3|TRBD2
TGTGCCAGCAAGCGGTTCGGGGGGTTACAGTCCGAGCAGTTCTTC
CASKRFGGLQSEQFF
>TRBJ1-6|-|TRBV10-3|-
TGTGCCATCACTCCAGGCTTGAATTCACCCCTCCACTTT
CAITPGLNSPLHF
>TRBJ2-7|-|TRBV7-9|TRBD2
TGTGCCAGCAGCCCGGTGGGACTAGCGGGACCAGTCTCCTACGAGCAGTACTTC
CASSPVGLAGPVSYEQYF
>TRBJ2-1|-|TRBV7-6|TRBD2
TGTGCCAGCAGCGGAACCGGGACTAGCGGCTACAATGAGCAGTTCTTC
CASSGTGTSGYNEQFF
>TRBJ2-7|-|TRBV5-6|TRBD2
TGTGCCAGCAGTTCCGGACTAGCGGAGTCCGAGCAGTACTTC
CASSSGLAESEQYF
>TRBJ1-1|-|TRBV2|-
TGTGCCAGCTCTCAGGAGGGGGGAACTGAAGCTTTCTTT
CASSQEGGTEAFF
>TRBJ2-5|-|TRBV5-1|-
TGCGCCAGCAGCTACAACCCAGCCCAAGAGACCCAGTACTTC
CASSYNPAQETQYF
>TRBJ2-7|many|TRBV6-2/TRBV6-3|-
TGTGCCAGCAGTTATAAGGAAAACTACGAGCAGTACTTC
CASSYKENYEQYF
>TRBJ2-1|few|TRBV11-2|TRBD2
TGTGCCAGCAGCTGGGGGGGGAGTGAGCAGTTCTTC
CASSWGGSEQFF
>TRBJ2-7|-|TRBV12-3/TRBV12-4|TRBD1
TGTGCCAGCAGCCCGACAGGGGCGTCTTCCTACGAGCAGTACTTC
CASSPTGASSYEQYF
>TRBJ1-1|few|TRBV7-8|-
TGTGCCAGCCGAATCGGCGGGGGCGTGGTGTCTACTGAAGCTTTCTTT
CASRIGGGVVSTEAFF
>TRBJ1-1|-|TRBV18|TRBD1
TGTGCCAGCTCACCACGGGTAGGGGGCAACACTGAAGCTTTCTTT
CASSPRVGGNTEAFF
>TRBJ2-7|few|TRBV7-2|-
TGTGCCAGCAGCTTAGGTAGCTGGGAGCTGGACGAGCAGTACTTC
CASSLGSWELDEQYF
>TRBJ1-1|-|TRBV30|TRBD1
TGTGCCTGGAGGACCTTCTTAATTATGGACAGGGGGAACACTGAAGCTTTCTTT
CAWRTFLIMDRGNTEAFF
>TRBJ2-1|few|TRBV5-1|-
TGCGCCAGCAGCTCATTTCTCAACAATGAGCAGTTCTTC
CASSSFLNNEQFF
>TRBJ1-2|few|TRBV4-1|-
TGCGCCAGCAGCCAAGTAGGGACCCTTTATGGCTACACCTTC
CASSQVGTLYGYTF
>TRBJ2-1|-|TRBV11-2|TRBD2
TGTGCCAGCAGTAAGCCGGGACTAGGTTCCTACAATGAGCAGTTCTTC
CASSKPGLGSYNEQFF
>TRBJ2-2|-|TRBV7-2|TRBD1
TGTGCCAGCAGCCGGGACAGGGCCGGCGGGGAGCTGTTTTTT
CASSRDRAGGELFF
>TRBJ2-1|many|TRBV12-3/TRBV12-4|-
TGTGCCAGCAGTAACATGCGGGATAGCTCCTACAATGAGCAGTTCTTC
CASSNMRDSSYNEQFF
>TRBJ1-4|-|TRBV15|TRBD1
TGTGCCACCAGCAGAGGCTCGGGACAGGGATATGTCGATGAAAAACTGTTTTTT
CATSRGSGQGYVDEKLFF
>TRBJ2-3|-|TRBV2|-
TGTGCCAGCAGCTTCGGGACTCCTGGGGTGGATACGCAGTATTTT
CASSFGTPGVDTQYF
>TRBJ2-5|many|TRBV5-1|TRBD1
TGCGCCAGCAGCCCAGGACAGGGAGAGACCCAGTACTTC
CASSPGQGETQYF
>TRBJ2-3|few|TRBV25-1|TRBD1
TGTGCCAGCAGTGACCAGGACAGGGATAGCACAGATACGCAGTATTTT
CASSDQDRDSTDTQYF